This T cell receptor beta chain was retrieved from a study of neurological immune-mediated disorders. Findings of the study overall: It was HTLV-1-associated myelopathy that showed the most TCR clonal expansion, while multiple sclerosis showed the least, falling below healthy controls.

The V end was cut by 2 bases, the J end by 10 bases, with 12 bases between. The germline gives CDR1 MNHEY, CDR2 SVGAGI. CDR3 length: 14 residues. 5'RACE with 10-nucleotide random UMIs produced the cDNA. TCRdb analysed the 5' RACE reads with MiXCR anew, one entry per CDR3 protein. The sample has roughly 19,000 distinct CDR3 sequences, roughly 15% seen once. At least ten counts were recorded for this clonotype. Antigen: not known. The sample comprised PBMCs. The source of this sequence is a female donor with HTLV-1-associated myelopathy (HAM/TSP). The V call is TRBV6-5, the J call TRBJ1-6, with D maybe TRBD1 (5 bases). CDR3 DNA sequence: TGTGCCAGCAGTTACGGGCAGGGCGGGTCACCCCTCCACTTT. Translating it yields CASSYGQGGSPLHF.